This record concerns one T cell receptor beta chain sequence. The sample is drawn from a study of blood T cell repertoires in COVID-19. As for the study in general: Sample material is recorded as cDNA or gDNA derived from T cells, B-cell-depleted T cells, or PBMCs.

In the study's own analysis: The authors estimated nucleated cell counts from reference gene primer amplification. TCRdb keeps only in-frame clones here, not all; method: immunoSEQ multiplex PCR. V and J calls and clone size are as listed in that table; D and trimming were resolved from the DNA. The profile shows roughly 70,000 clones, about 86% of them singletons. The CDR3 spans 12 residues. Germline values: CDR1 PRHDT, CDR2 FYEKMQ (reference sequence). Trimming removed 4 bases from V and 10 bases from J; junction bases left unmatched: 6. This TCR was recovered from a woman aged 60-75 years with acute or convalescent COVID-19. The sequencing sample was made of peripheral blood. The gene calls are TRBV13 and TRBJ1-1; 7 bases map to TRBD1. Here the CDR3 reads CASSSRGRGAFF. DNA for the CDR3: TGTGCCAGCAGCTCGAGGGGGCGCGGAGCTTTCTTT.